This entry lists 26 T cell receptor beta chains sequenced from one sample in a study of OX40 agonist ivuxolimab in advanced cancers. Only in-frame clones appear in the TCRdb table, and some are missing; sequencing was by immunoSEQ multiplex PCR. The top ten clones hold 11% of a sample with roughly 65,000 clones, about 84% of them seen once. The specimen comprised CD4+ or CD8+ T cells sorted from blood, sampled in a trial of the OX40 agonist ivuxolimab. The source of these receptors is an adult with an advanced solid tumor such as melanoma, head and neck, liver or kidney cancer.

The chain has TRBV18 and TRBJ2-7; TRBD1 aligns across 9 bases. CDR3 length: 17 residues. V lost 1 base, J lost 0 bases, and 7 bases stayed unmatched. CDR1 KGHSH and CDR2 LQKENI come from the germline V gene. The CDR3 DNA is TGTGCCAGCTCACCACTTCCGCCGACAGGGGGCTCCTACGAGCAGTACTTC. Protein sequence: CASSPLPPTGGSYEQYF. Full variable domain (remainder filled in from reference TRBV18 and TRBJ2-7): NAGVMQNPRHLVRRRGQEARLRCSPMKGHSHVYWYRQLPEEGLKFMVYLQKENIIDESGMPKERFSAEFPKEGPSILRIQQVVRGDSAAYFCASSPLPPTGGSYEQYFGPGTRLTVT.

CDR3 bases: TGTGCCAGTAGTATAGACCGGGACAGGGTCCGTGGAGGCAATCAGCCCCAGCATTTT. This sequence encodes CASSIDRDRVRGGNQPQHF. J is TRBJ1-5 and V is TRBV19; TRBD1 agrees at 9 bases. CDR3 length: 19 residues. The germline CDR1 and CDR2 sequences are LNHDA and SQIVND (reference sequence). J was trimmed by 2 bases and V by 0 bases; bases with no gene match: 11.

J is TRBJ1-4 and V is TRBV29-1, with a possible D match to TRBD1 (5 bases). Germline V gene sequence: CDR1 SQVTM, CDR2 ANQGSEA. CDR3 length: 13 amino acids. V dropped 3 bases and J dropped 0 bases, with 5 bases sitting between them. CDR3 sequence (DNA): TGCAGCGTTGAGACAGCAACTAATGAAAAACTGTTTTTT. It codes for CSVETATNEKLFF.

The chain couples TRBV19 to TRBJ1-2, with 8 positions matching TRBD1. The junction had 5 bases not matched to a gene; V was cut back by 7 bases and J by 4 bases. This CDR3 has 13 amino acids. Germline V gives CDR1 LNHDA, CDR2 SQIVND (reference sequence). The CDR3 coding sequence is TGTGCCAGTAACACAGGGGGGGGCTATGGCTACACCTTC. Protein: CASNTGGGYGYTF.

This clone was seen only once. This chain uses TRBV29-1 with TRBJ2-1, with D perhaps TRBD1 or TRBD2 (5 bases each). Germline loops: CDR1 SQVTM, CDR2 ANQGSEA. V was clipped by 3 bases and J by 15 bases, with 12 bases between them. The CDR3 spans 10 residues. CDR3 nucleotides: TGCAGCGTTGATCGGACTGGGACGTTCTTC. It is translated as CSVDRTGTFF.

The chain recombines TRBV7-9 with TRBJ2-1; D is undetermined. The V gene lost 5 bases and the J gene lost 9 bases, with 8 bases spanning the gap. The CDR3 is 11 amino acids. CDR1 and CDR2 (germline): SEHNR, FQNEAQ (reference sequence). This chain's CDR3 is CASSRSGEQFF. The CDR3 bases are TGTGCCAGCAGCCGGTCGGGTGAGCAGTTCTTC.

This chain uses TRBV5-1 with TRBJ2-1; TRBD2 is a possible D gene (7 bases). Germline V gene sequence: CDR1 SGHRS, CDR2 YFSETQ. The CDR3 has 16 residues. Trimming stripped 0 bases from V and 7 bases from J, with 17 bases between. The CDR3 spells CASSLEGGGGKNEQFF. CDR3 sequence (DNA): TGCGCCAGCAGCTTGGAGGGCGGGGGCGGTAAAAATGAGCAGTTCTTC.

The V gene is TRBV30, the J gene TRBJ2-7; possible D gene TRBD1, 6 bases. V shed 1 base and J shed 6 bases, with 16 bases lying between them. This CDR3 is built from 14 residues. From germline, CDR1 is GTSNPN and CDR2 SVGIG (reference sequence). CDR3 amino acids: CAWSETGHTAEQYF. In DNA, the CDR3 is TGTGCCTGGAGTGAAACGGGACATACCGCCGAGCAGTACTTC. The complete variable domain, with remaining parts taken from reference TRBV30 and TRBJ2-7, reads SQTIHQWPATLVQPVGSPLSLECTVEGTSNPNLYWYRQAAGRGLQLLFYSVGIGQISSEVPQNLSASRPQDRQFILSSKKLLLSDSGFYLCAWSETGHTAEQYFGPGTRLTVT.

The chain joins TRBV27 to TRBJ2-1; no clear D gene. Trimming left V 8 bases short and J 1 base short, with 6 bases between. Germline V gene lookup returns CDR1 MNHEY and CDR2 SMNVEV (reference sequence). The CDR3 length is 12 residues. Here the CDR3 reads CASERSYNEQFF. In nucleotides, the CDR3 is TGTGCCAGCGAGAGGTCCTACAATGAGCAGTTCTTC.

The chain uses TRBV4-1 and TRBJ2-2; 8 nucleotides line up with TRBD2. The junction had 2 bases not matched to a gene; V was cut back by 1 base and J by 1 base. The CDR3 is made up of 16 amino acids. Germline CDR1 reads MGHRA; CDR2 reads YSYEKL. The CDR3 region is CASSQVLAENTGELFF. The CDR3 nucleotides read TGCGCCAGCAGCCAAGTACTAGCGGAGAACACCGGGGAGCTGTTTTTT.

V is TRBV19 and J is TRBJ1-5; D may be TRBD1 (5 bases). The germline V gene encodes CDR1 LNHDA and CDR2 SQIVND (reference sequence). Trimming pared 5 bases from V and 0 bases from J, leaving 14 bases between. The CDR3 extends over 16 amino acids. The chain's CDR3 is CASSGGAGYSNQPQHF. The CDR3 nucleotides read TGTGCCAGTAGTGGGGGTGCGGGGTATAGCAATCAGCCCCAGCATTTT.

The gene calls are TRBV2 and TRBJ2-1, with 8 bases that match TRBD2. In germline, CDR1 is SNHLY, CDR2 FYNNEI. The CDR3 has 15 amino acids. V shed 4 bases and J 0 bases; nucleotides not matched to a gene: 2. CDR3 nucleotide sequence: TGTGCCAGCAGTGCCAGCGGGAGCTCCTACAATGAGCAGTTCTTC. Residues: CASSASGSSYNEQFF.

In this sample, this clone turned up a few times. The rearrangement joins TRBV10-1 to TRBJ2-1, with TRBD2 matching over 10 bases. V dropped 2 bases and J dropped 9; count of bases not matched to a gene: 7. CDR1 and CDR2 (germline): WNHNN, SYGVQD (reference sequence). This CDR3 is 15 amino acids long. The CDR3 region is CASSEGLAGVGEQFF. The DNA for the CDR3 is TGCGCCAGCAGTGAGGGGCTAGCGGGGGTAGGTGAGCAGTTCTTC.

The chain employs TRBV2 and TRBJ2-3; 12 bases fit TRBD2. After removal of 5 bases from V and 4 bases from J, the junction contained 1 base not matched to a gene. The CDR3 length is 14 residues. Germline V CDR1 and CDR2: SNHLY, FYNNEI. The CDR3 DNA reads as TGTGCCAGCAGTCTAGCGGGAGGGCCAGATACGCAGTATTTT. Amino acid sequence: CASSLAGGPDTQYF. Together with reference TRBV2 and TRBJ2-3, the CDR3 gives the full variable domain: EPEVTQTPSHQVTQMGQEVILRCVPISNHLYFYWYRQILGQKVEFLVSFYNNEISEKSEIFDDQFSVERPDGSNFTLKIRSTKLEDSAMYFCASSLAGGPDTQYFGPGTRLTVL.

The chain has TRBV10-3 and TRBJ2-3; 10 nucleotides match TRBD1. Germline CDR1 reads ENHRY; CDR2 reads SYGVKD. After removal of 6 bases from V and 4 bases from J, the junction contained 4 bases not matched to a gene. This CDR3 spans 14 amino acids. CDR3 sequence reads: CAISRDRGADTQYF. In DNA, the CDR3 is TGTGCCATCAGCCGGGACAGGGGAGCAGATACGCAGTATTTT.

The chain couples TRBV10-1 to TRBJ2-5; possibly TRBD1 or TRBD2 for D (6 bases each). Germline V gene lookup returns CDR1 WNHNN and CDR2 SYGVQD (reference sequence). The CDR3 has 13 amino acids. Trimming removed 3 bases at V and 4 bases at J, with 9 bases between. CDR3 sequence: CASSDPGAETQYF. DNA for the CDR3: TGCGCCAGCAGTGACCCGGGGGCAGAGACCCAGTACTTC.

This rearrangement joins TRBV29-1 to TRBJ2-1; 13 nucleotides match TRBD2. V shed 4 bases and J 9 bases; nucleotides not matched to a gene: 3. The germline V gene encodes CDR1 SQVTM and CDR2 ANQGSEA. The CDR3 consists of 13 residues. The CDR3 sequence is CSVATSGGSEQFF. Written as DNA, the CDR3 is TGCAGCGTTGCGACTAGCGGGGGGTCTGAGCAGTTCTTC.

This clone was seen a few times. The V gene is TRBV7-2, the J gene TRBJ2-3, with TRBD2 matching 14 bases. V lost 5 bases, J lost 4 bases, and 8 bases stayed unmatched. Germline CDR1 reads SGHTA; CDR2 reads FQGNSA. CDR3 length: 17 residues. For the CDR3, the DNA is TGTGCCAGCAGCCCCGGACTAGCGGGAGGAGTTGCAGATACGCAGTATTTT. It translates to CASSPGLAGGVADTQYF.

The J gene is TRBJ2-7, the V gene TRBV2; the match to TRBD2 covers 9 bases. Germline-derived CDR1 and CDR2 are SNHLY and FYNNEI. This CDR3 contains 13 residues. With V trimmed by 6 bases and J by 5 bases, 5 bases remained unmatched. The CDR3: CASSSGGINEQYV. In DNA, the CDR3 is TGTGCCAGCAGCAGCGGGGGGATCAACGAGCAGTACGTC.

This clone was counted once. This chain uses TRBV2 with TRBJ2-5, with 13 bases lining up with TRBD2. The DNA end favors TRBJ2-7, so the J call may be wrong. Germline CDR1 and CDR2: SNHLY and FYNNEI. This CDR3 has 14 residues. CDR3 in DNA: TGTGCCAGCAGGCGGACTAGCGGGGGCTACGAGCAGTACTTC. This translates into CASRRTSGGYEQYF.

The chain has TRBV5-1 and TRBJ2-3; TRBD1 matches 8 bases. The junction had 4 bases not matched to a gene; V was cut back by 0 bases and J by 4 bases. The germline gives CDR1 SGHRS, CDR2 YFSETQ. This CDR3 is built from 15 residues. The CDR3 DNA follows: TGCGCCAGCAGCTTGGAAGGACAGGGAGCAGATACGCAGTATTTT. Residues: CASSLEGQGADTQYF.

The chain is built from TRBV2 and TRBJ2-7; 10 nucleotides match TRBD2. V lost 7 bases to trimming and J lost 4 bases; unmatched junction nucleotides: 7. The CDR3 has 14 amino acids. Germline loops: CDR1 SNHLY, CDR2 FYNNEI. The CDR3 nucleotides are TGTGCCAGCAATCTAGGACTAGCGGCATACGAGCAGTACGTC. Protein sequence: CASNLGLAAYEQYV.

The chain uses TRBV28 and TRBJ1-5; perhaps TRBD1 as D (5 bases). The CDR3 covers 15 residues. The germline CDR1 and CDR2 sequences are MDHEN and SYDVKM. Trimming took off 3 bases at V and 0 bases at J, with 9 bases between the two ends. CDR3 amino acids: CASSLTAYSNQPQHF. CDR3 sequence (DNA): TGTGCCAGCAGTTTGACAGCATATAGCAATCAGCCCCAGCATTTT.

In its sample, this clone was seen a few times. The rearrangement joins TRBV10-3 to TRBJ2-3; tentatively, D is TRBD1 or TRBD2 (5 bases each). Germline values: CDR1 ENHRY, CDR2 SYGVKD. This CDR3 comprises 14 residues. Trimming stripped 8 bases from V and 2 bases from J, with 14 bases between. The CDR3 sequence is CAIAEGRDTDTQYF. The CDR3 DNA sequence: TGTGCCATCGCTGAGGGGCGAGACACAGATACGCAGTATTTT.

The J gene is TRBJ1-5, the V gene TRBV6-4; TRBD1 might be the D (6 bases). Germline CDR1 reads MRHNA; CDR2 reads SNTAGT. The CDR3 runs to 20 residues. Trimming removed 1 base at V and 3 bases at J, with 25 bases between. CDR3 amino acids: CASSDWCLPGQKPANQPQHF. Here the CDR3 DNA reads TGTGCCAGCAGTGACTGGTGCTTACCCGGACAGAAGCCGGCCAATCAGCCCCAGCATTTT.

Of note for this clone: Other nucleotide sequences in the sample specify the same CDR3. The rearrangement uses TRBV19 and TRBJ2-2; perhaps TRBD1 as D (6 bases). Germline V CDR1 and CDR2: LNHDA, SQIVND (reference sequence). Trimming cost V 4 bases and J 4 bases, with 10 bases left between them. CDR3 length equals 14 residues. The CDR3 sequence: CASSTQGTTGELFF. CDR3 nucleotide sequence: TGTGCCAGTAGTACTCAGGGGACCACCGGGGAGCTGTTTTTT.